Each of the 12 T cell receptor beta chains below was sequenced from the same sample in a study of cytomegalovirus exposure and HLA in healthy donors. Profiling relied on immunoSEQ multiplex PCR, and the TCRdb table lists in-frame clones only, not all of them. The sample yields 300,000 or so clones, approximately 91% seen once. The sequenced sample was PBMCs. The receptor source for this set is a man aged 25-40 years in good health and CMV-seronegative.

The chain links TRBV5-6 to TRBJ1-1; tentatively, D is TRBD1 (6 bases). The CDR3 length is 14 residues. V was cut by 4 bases and J by 11 bases, with 21 bases left in between. Germline CDR1 reads SGHDT; CDR2 reads YYEEEE. CDR3 in DNA: TGTGCCAGCAGCCAGGGACACCCTGGGGATTGGGCTTTCTTT. It yields the protein CASSQGHPGDWAFF.

The chain employs TRBV28 and TRBJ1-2, with 11 bases lining up with TRBD1. The V segment lost 3 bases and the J segment 7 bases; nucleotides outside the gene matches: 13. CDR3 length: 17 residues. Germline V gives CDR1 MDHEN, CDR2 SYDVKM. CDR3 bases: TGTGCCAGCAGTTTCGGGGGGACAGGGGGGAGGTTTGGTGGCTACACCTTC. It yields the protein CASSFGGTGGRFGGYTF.

The V and J genes are TRBV18 and TRBJ1-1, with D unresolved. This CDR3 has 14 residues. V gave up 8 bases and J gave up 2 bases, with 15 bases separating them. In germline, CDR1 is KGHSH, CDR2 LQKENI. The CDR3 DNA follows: TGTGCCAGCGCAAACGGGTGGGTTAACACTGAAGCTTTCTTT. Its protein product is CASANGWVNTEAFF.

The genes are TRBV18 and TRBJ2-4; TRBD1 might be the D (6 bases). With 2 bases removed from V and 2 bases from J, the gap between germline ends came to 10 bases. Germline V gives CDR1 KGHSH, CDR2 LQKENI. The CDR3 spans 15 residues. In DNA, the CDR3 is TGTGCCAGCTCACCAGGGGGCAATCCCAAAAACATTCAGTACTTC. Its protein product is CASSPGGNPKNIQYF.

J is TRBJ1-2 and V is TRBV5-6; TRBD1 might be the D (6 bases). The germline CDR1 and CDR2 sequences are SGHDT and YYEEEE. V was pared by 4 bases and J by 0 bases, with 10 bases between. The CDR3 is made up of 14 amino acids. As DNA, the CDR3 is TGTGCCAGCAGCAGCAGGGGAGCTAACTATGGCTACACCTTC. Translating gives CASSSRGANYGYTF.

This chain joins TRBV7-8 and TRBJ2-3; 9 positions match TRBD2. CDR3 length: 18 residues. V was pared by 1 base and J by 1 base, with 9 bases of the junction left unmatched. Germline loops: CDR1 SGHVS, CDR2 FQNEAQ. CDR3 loop: CASSLEPSSGARTDTQYF. The CDR3 DNA is TGTGCCAGCAGCTTAGAACCGTCTAGCGGGGCTCGCACAGATACGCAGTATTTT.

This clone was counted a few times. The V call is TRBV19, the J call TRBJ1-2; 9 bases are a match to TRBD1. This CDR3 is built from 16 residues. The germline CDR1 and CDR2 sequences are LNHDA and SQIVND (reference sequence). The ends lost 5 bases at V and 0 bases at J; junction bases unmatched: 7. DNA of the CDR3: TGTGCCAGTAGTGCCGGCGGACAGGGGACTAACTATGGCTACACCTTC. Translated, it gives CASSAGGQGTNYGYTF.

The gene calls are TRBV5-1 and TRBJ2-3, with 8 nucleotides matching TRBD2. The CDR3 contains 15 residues. The V gene's germline CDR1 is SGHRS and CDR2 YFSETQ. Trimming cost V 3 bases and J 0 bases; bases outside gene matches: 3. CDR3 DNA sequence: TGCGCCAGCAGCTATAGCGGGGCGAGCACAGATACGCAGTATTTT. Residues: CASSYSGASTDTQYF.

The table lists this clone with a count of one. The chain recombines TRBV5-8 with TRBJ1-2, with D uncertain. Germline V gene data show CDR1 as SGHTS and CDR2 as YDEGEE. The CDR3 extends over 13 amino acids. V lost 4 bases, J lost 3 bases, and 10 bases lay in between. DNA of the CDR3: TGTGCCAGCAGCCCCCCCGGGGACTATGGCTACACCTTC. Its protein product is CASSPPGDYGYTF.

This clone was observed a single time. This chain links TRBV6-6 with TRBJ1-5; D unclear. The CDR3 loop spans 15 amino acids. Trimming shortened V by 0 bases and J by 6 bases, and 12 bases separated the two germline ends. Germline CDR1 is MNHNY and CDR2 is SVGAGI (reference sequence). The CDR3 protein is CASSYSYGDSQPQHF. The CDR3 region has the DNA TGTGCCAGCAGTTACTCGTACGGGGATTCTCAGCCCCAGCATTTT.

The chain joins TRBV6-6 to TRBJ1-1, with D possibly being TRBD1 (5 bases). From germline, CDR1 is MNHNY and CDR2 SVGAGI (reference sequence). The CDR3 has 12 residues. Deletions cut 0 bases from V and 14 bases from J, with 13 bases between. The CDR3 region has the DNA TGTGCCAGCAGTTACTCGTTGGGGCGGCAATTCTTT. It translates to CASSYSLGRQFF.

This chain joins TRBV10-1 and TRBJ2-2, with D unclear. Germline V gene lookup returns CDR1 WNHNN and CDR2 SYGVQD (reference sequence). V lost 4 bases to trimming and J lost 6 bases, with 12 bases between them. CDR3 length equals 14 residues. The CDR3 region has the DNA TGCGCCAGCAGTGTAATCAGAGGTCCCGGGGAGCTGTTTTTT. Its translation: CASSVIRGPGELFF.